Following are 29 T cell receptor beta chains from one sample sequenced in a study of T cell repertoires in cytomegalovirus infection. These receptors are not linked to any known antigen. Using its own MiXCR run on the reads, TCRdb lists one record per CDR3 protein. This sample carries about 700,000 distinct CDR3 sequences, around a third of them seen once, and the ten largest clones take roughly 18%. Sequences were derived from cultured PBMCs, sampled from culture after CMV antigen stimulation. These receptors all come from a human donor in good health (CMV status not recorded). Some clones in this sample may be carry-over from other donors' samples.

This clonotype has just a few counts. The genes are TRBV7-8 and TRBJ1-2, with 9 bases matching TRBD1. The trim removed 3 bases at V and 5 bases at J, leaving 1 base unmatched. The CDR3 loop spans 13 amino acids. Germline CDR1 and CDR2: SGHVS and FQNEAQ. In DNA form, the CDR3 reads TGTGCCAGCAGCTTCGGGACAGGGTATGGCTACACCTTC. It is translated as CASSFGTGYGYTF.

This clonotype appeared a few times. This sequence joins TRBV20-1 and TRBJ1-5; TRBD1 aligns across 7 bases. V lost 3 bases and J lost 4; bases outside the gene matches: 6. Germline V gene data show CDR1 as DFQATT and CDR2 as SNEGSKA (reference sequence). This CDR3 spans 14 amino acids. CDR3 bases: TGCAGTGCTAGTCGACAGGGACGAAATCAGCCCCAGCATTTT. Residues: CSASRQGRNQPQHF.

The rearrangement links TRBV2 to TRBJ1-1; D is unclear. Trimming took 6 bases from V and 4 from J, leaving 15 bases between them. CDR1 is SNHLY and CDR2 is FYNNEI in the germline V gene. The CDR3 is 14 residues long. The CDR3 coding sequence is TGTGCCAGCAGATATGAGACGGAGTTCACTGAAGCTTTCTTT. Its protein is CASRYETEFTEAFF. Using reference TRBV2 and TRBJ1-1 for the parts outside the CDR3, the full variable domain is EPEVTQTPSHQVTQMGQEVILRCVPISNHLYFYWYRQILGQKVEFLVSFYNNEISEKSEIFDDQFSVERPDGSNFTLKIRSTKLEDSAMYFCASRYETEFTEAFFGQGTRLTVV.

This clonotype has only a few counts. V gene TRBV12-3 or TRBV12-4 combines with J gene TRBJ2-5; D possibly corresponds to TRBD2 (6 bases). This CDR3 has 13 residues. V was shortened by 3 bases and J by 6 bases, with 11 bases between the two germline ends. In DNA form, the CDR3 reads TGTGCCAGCAGTTTCGGAGGGCTCAAGACCCAGTACTTC. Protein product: CASSFGGLKTQYF.

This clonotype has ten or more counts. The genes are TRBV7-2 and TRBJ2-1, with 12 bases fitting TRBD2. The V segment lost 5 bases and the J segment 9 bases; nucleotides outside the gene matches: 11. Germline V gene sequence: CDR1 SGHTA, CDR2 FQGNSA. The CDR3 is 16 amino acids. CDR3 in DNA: TGTGCCAGCAGCCTGGCTCTAGCGGGGGGGCCCGGTGAGCAGTTCTTC. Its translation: CASSLALAGGPGEQFF.

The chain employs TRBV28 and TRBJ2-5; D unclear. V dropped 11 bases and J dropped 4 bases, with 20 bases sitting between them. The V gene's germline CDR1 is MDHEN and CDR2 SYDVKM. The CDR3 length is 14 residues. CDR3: CAAARMGWRETQYF. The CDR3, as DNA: TGTGCCGCCGCCCGCATGGGGTGGCGAGAGACCCAGTACTTC.

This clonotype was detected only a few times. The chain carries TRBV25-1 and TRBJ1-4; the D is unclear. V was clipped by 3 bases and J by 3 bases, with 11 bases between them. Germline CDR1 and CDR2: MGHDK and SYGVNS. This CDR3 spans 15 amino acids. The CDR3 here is CASSEWGSSNEKLFF. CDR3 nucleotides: TGTGCCAGCAGTGAGTGGGGTTCATCTAATGAAAAACTGTTTTTT. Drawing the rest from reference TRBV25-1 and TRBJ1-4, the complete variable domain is EADIYQTPRYLVIGTGKKITLECSQTMGHDKMYWYQQDPGMELHLIHYSYGVNSTEKGDLSSESTVSRIRTEHFPLTLESARPSHTSQYLCASSEWGSSNEKLFFGSGTQLSVL.

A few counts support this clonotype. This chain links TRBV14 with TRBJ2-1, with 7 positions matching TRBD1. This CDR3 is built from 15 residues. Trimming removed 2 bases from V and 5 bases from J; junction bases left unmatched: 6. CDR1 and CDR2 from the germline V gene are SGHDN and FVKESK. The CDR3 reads CASSQRQGTNNEQFF. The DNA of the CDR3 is TGTGCCAGCAGCCAAAGACAGGGAACTAACAATGAGCAGTTCTTC.

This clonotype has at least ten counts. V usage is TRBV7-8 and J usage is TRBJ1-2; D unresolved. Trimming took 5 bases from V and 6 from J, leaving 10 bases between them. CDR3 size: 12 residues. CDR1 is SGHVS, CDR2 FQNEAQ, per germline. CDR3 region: CASSPTTHGYTF. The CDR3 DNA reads TGTGCCAGCAGCCCCACCACCCATGGCTACACCTTC.

This chain's CDR3 is CASSLREQYF. In DNA form, the CDR3 reads TGTGCCAGCAGTTTACGCGAGCAGTACTTC. The chain links TRBV28 to TRBJ2-7; no definite D call. Per germline, CDR1 MDHEN and CDR2 SYDVKM. Trimming left V 2 bases short and J 6 bases short, with 2 bases between. The CDR3 totals 10 residues.

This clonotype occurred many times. DNA for the CDR3: TGTGCCAGCAGTTCGGCGGACAGGCCGGAGACCCAGTACTTC. Protein product: CASSSADRPETQYF. The chain joins TRBV12-3 or TRBV12-4 to TRBJ2-5, with TRBD1 matching 7 bases. The CDR3 is 14 amino acids. V lost 4 bases to trimming and J lost 5 bases; unmatched junction nucleotides: 7.

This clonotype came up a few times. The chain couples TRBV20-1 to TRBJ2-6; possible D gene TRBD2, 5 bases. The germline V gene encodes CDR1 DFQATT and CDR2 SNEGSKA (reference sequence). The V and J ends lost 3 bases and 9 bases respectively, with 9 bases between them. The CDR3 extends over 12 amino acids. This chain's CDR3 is CSASSGNNVLTF. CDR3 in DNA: TGCAGTGCTAGTTCCGGGAACAACGTCCTGACTTTC.

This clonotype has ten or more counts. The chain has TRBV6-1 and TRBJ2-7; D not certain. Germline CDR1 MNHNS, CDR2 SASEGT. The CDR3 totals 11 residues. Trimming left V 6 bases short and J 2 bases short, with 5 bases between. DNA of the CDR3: TGTGCCAGCAGGGCCGCCTACGAGCAGTACTTC. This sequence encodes CASRAAYEQYF.

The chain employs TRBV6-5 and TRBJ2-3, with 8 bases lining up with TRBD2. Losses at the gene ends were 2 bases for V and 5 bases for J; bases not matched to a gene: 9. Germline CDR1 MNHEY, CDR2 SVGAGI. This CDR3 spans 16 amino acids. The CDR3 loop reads CASSYRPGLGGDTQYF. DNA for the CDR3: TGTGCCAGCAGTTACCGCCCGGGACTAGGAGGAGATACGCAGTATTTT.

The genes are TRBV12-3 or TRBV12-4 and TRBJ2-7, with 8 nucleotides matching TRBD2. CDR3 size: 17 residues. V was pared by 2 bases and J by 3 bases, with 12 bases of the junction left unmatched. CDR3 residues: CASSLPLTGGQGYEQYF. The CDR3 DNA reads TGTGCCAGCAGTTTACCCTTGACGGGAGGGCAGGGCTACGAGCAGTACTTC.

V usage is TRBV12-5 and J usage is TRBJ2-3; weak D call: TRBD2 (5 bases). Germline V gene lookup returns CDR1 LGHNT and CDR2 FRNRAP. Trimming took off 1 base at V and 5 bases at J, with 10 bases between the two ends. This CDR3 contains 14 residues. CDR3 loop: CASGLGLTRDTQYF. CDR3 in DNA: TGTGCTAGTGGTTTGGGCCTTACTAGAGATACGCAGTATTTT.

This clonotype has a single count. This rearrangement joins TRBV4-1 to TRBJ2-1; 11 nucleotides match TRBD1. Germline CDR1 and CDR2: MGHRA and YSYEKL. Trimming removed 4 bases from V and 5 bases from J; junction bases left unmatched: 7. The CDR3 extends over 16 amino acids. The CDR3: CASSPLGQGADNEQFF. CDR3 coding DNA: TGCGCCAGCAGCCCACTCGGACAGGGGGCAGACAATGAGCAGTTCTTC.

The CDR3 nucleotides read TGTGCTAGTGGTTTGCCCTCCCCGGACAGGGACGGTTTACTCTATGGCTACACCTTC. Protein product: CASGLPSPDRDGLLYGYTF. This chain joins TRBV12-5 and TRBJ1-2, with TRBD1 matching over 8 bases. The germline V gene has CDR1 LGHNT and CDR2 FRNRAP. Trimming removed 2 bases from V and 4 bases from J; junction bases left unmatched: 18. The CDR3 totals 19 residues.

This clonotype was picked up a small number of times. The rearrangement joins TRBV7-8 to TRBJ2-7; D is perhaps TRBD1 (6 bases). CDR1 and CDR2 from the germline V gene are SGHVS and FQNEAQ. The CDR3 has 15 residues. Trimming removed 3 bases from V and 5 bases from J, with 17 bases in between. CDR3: CASSFTLQGGDEQYF. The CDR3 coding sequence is TGTGCCAGCAGCTTCACACTACAGGGTGGGGACGAGCAGTACTTC.

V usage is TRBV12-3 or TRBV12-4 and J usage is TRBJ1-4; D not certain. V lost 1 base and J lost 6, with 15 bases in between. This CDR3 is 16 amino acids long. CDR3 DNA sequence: TGTGCCAGCAGTTTAGAGCCAGGTTCAAGGGATGAAAAACTGTTTTTT. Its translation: CASSLEPGSRDEKLFF.

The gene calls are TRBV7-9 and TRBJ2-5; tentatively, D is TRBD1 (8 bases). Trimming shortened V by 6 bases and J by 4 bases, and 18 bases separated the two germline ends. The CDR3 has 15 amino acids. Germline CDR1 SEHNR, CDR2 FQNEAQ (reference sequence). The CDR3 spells CASRPRQGRGETQYF. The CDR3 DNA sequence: TGTGCCAGCAGACCTAGACAGGGGAGGGGAGAGACCCAGTACTTC.

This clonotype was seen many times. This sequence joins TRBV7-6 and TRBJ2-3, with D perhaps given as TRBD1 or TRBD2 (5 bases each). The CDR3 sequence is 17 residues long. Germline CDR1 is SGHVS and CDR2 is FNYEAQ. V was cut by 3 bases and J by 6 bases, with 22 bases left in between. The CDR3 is CASSLRAQGSALDTQYF. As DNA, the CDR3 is TGTGCCAGCAGCTTGAGGGCCCAGGGCTCTGCACTGGATACGCAGTATTTT.

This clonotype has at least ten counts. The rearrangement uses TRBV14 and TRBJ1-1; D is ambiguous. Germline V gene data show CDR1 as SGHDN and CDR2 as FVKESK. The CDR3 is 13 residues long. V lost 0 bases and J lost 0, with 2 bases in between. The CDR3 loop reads CASSQELNTEAFF. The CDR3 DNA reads TGTGCCAGCAGCCAAGAGCTGAACACTGAAGCTTTCTTT.

CDR3 in amino acids: CASSQIPPSVGTEAFF. DNA of the CDR3: TGTGCCAGCAGCCAGATTCCCCCGTCAGTCGGCACTGAAGCTTTCTTT. J is TRBJ1-1 and V is TRBV12-3 or TRBV12-4; D gene uncertain. Trimming stripped 6 bases from V and 4 bases from J, with 21 bases between. The CDR3 covers 16 residues.

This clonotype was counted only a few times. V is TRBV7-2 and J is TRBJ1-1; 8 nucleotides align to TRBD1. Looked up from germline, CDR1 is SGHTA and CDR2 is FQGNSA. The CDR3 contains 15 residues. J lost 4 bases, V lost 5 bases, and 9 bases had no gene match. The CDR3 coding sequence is TGTGCCAGCAGCCGCTCCCGGACAGGGTTCACTGAAGCTTTCTTT. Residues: CASSRSRTGFTEAFF.

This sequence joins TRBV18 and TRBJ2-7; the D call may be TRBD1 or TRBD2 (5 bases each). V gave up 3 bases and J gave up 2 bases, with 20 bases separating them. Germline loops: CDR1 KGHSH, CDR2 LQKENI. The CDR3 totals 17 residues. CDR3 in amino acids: CASSPGFMERGTYEQYF. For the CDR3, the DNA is TGTGCCAGCTCACCGGGCTTTATGGAGAGGGGAACCTACGAGCAGTACTTC.

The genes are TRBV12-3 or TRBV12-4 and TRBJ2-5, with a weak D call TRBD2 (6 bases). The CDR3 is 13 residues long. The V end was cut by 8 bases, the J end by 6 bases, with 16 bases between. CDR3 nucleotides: TGTGCCAGCCTGGACTACGCGGCCCAGACCCAGTACTTC. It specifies CASLDYAAQTQYF.

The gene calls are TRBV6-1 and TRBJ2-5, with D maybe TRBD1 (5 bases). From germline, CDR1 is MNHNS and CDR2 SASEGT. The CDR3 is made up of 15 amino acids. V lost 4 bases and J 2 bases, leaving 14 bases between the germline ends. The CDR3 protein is CASSVGPTAQETQYF. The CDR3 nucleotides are TGTGCCAGCAGTGTGGGGCCCACCGCGCAAGAGACCCAGTACTTC.

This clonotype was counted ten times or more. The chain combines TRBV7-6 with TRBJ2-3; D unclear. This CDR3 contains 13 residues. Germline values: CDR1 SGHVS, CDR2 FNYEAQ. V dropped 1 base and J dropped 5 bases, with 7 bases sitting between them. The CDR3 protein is CASSLDFGDTQYF. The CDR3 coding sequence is TGTGCCAGCAGCTTAGATTTCGGAGATACGCAGTATTTT. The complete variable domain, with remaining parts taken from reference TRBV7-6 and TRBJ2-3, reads GAGVSQSPRYKVTKRGQDVALRCDPISGHVSLYWYRQALGQGPEFLTYFNYEAQQDKSGLPNDRFSAERPEGSISTLTIQRTEQRDSAMYRCASSLDFGDTQYFGPGTRLTVL.